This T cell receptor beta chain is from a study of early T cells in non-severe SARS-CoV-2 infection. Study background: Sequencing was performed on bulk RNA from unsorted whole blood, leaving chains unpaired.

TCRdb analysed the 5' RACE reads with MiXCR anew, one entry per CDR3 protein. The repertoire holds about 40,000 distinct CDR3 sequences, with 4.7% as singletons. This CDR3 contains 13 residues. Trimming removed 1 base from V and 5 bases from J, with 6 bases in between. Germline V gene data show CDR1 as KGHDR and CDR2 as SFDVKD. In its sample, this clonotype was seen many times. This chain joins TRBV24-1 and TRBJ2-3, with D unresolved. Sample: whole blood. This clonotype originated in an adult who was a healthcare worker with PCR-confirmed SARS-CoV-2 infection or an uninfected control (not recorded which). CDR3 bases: TGTGCCACCAGTGATTTCGGAGAAGATACGCAGTATTTT. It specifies CATSDFGEDTQYF.